This T cell receptor beta chain originates from a study of Ad26.COV2.S vaccination and SARS-CoV-2 variants. On the study more broadly: Intramuscular Ad26.COV2.S at 5x10^10 or 1x10^11 viral particles.

Specified treatment: some 20 received Ad26.COV2.S at low or high dose, single or two shots; 5 received placebo; per-sample allocation not given. Each sample was drawn 63 days after the first injection (of vaccine or placebo). CDR1 and CDR2 from the germline V gene are MNHEY and SMNVEV (reference sequence). J lost 3 bases, V lost 7 bases, and 6 bases had no gene match. This CDR3 is 14 amino acids long. Comment on this clone: Its target is not known.

Whole-study results and caveats: Higher spike-specific TCR breadth was found in vaccine recipients than in placebo recipients. Placebo recipients and vaccine recipients were similar in non-spike TCR breadth.

TCRdb keeps only in-frame clones here, not all; method: immunoSEQ multiplex PCR. Altogether roughly 680,000 clones are present, around 89% being singletons, with the ten largest covering roughly 1.5%. Sequencing was performed on peripheral blood, taken in a trial of Ad26.COV2.S vaccine versus placebo. V usage is TRBV27 and J usage is TRBJ2-7; 10 bases are a match to TRBD2. The source of this sequence is a person between 18 and 59 years old who received the Ad26.COV2.S COVID-19 vaccine or a placebo. Here the CDR3 reads CASKVGTSVYEQYF. The CDR3 DNA reads as TGTGCCAGCAAGGTGGGGACTAGCGTCTACGAGCAGTACTTC.